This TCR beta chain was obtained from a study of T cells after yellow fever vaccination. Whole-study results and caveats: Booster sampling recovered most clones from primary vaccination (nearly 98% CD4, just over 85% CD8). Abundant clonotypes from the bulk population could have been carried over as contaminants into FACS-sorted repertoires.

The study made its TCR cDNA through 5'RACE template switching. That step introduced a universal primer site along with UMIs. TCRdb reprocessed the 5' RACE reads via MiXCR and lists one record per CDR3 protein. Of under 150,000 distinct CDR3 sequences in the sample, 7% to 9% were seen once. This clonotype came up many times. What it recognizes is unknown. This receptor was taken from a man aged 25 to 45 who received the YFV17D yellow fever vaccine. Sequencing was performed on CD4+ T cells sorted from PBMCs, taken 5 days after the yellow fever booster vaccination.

Here the CDR3 DNA reads TGTGCCAGCAGCCAGGGACTAGCGGGAGGGTCAATCCCCAATGAGCAGTTCTTC. Translating gives CASSQGLAGGSIPNEQFF. The chain is built from TRBV3-1 and TRBJ2-1; 16 bases match TRBD2. Trimming removed 3 bases from V and 6 bases from J; junction bases left unmatched: 8. This CDR3 comprises 18 residues. Germline CDR1 reads LGHDT; CDR2 reads YNNKEL (reference sequence).